This T cell receptor (beta chain) was profiled in a study of prognosis after radiotherapy for stage I lung cancer. Study at large: The biologically effective dose of the SBRT radiotherapy was at least 100 Gy, given over 3 to 5 fractions.

Multiplex PCR in two rounds served to amplify TCR beta CDR3 from genomic DNA. For every TRBV and TRBJ gene, a specific primer was used in first-round PCR. TCRdb processed the multiplex PCR reads anew with MiXCR; each CDR3 protein has one entry. The repertoire holds about 30,000 distinct CDR3 sequences, with less than 40% as singletons. This clonotype has ten or more counts. Specimen: PBMCs, collected before or after stereotactic body radiation therapy (not recorded which). The clonotype originates from a donor over 45 with non-small cell lung cancer.

Here the CDR3 DNA reads TGTGCCAGCAGCTTAGAGGCGGTCTCCTACAATGAGCAGTTCTTC. As protein: CASSLEAVSYNEQFF. This rearrangement joins TRBV7-6 to TRBJ2-1; D remains ambiguous. V was pared by 1 base and J by 0 bases, with 7 bases between. The CDR3 length is 15 residues. Germline loops: CDR1 SGHVS, CDR2 FNYEAQ.